These 27 T cell receptor beta chains were all obtained from the same sample, sequenced in a study of T cell responses to AZD1222 COVID-19 vaccine. Measured with immunoSEQ multiplex PCR; TCRdb has only the in-frame clones, and not every one. The table shows some 150,000 clones, with about 93% occurring only once. The sequenced sample was peripheral blood, obtained 28 days after the second AZD1222 dose. The receptors were gathered from an adult who received the AZD1222 COVID-19 vaccine.

This sequence joins TRBV24-1 and TRBJ2-4; maybe TRBD1 (5 bases). The CDR3 consists of 15 residues. Germline V gene sequence: CDR1 KGHDR, CDR2 SFDVKD. The DNA of the CDR3 is TGTGCAGGCGCAGGGTACTCCTTAGCCAAAAACATTCAGTACTTC. Translated: CAGAGYSLAKNIQYF.

The J gene is TRBJ1-5, the V gene TRBV6-4; D might be TRBD1 (5 bases). V lost 3 bases and J 4 bases, leaving 10 bases between the germline ends. The V gene's germline CDR1 is MRHNA and CDR2 SNTAGT. The CDR3 runs to 14 residues. This chain's CDR3 is CASSEQGENQPQHF. The CDR3 DNA reads TGTGCCAGCAGTGAGCAGGGTGAAAATCAGCCCCAGCATTTT.

The V call is TRBV28, the J call TRBJ1-2; 9 bases align to TRBD1. Germline CDR1 reads MDHEN; CDR2 reads SYDVKM. J lost 7 bases, V lost 5 bases, and 5 bases had no gene match. CDR3 length: 13 amino acids. In nucleotides, the CDR3 is TGTGCCAGCAGTCTAGGACAGGGGATTGGCTACACCTTC. Translated: CASSLGQGIGYTF.

The chain uses TRBV19 and TRBJ2-1; tentative D call: TRBD2 (6 bases). V shed 6 bases and J shed 3 bases, with 18 bases lying between them. Germline CDR1 LNHDA, CDR2 SQIVND (reference sequence). There are 16 residues in the CDR3. CDR3 amino acids: CASSPRSGVVYNEQFF. CDR3 coding DNA: TGTGCCAGTAGCCCTCGGTCGGGGGTGGTCTACAATGAGCAGTTCTTC.

The rearrangement links TRBV14 to TRBJ1-1; D might be TRBD1 (5 bases). V gave up 4 bases and J gave up 9 bases, with 15 bases separating them. Germline CDR1 SGHDN, CDR2 FVKESK. This CDR3 is built from 13 residues. The CDR3 spells CASSLNPGPQAFF. The CDR3 nucleotides are TGTGCCAGCAGCCTTAACCCGGGACCCCAAGCTTTCTTT.

J is TRBJ2-1 and V is TRBV7-7, with TRBD2 matching 8 bases. CDR1 and CDR2 from the germline V gene are SSHAT and FNYEAQ (reference sequence). Losses at the gene ends were 2 bases for V and 6 bases for J; bases not matched to a gene: 3. This CDR3 has 14 amino acids. For the CDR3, the DNA is TGTGCCAGCAGCTTATATGGGACTAGCAATGAGCAGTTCTTC. Amino acid sequence: CASSLYGTSNEQFF.

The V gene is TRBV5-1, the J gene TRBJ2-7, with 7 positions matching TRBD2. The germline CDR1 and CDR2 sequences are SGHRS and YFSETQ. The J segment lost 2 bases and the V segment lost 4 bases, leaving 6 bases of the junction unmatched. This CDR3 contains 14 residues. Here the CDR3 reads CASSLGTITYEQYF. The CDR3 DNA reads as TGCGCCAGCAGCCTAGGGACTATCACCTACGAGCAGTACTTC.

The rearrangement uses TRBV5-1 and TRBJ1-1; D may be TRBD1 (6 bases). Germline lookup yields CDR1 SGHRS and CDR2 YFSETQ. Trimming took 1 base from V and 1 from J, leaving 8 bases between them. The CDR3 has 14 residues. CDR3 amino acids: CASSLRGGNTEAFF. For the CDR3, the DNA is TGCGCCAGCAGCTTGCGAGGGGGGAACACTGAAGCTTTCTTT. The variable domain in full, with the rest retrieved from reference TRBV5-1 and TRBJ1-1, is KAGVTQTPRYLIKTRGQQVTLSCSPISGHRSVSWYQQTPGQGLQFLFEYFSETQRNKGNFPGRFSGRQFSNSRSEMNVSTLELGDSALYLCASSLRGGNTEAFFGQGTRLTVV.

The CDR3 here is CASSSRGAPGELFF. In DNA form, the CDR3 reads TGCGCCAGCAGCTCCCGGGGGGCTCCCGGGGAGCTGTTTTTT. The chain recombines TRBV4-1 with TRBJ2-2; the D gene is possibly TRBD2 (7 bases). CDR1 and CDR2 (germline): MGHRA, YSYEKL. Deletions cut 5 bases from V and 6 bases from J, with 13 bases between. The CDR3 totals 14 residues.

The rearrangement joins TRBV5-5 to TRBJ2-5, with D unresolved. In germline, CDR1 is SGHKS, CDR2 YYEKEE (reference sequence). Trimming stripped 0 bases from V and 1 base from J, with 7 bases between. This CDR3 is 14 amino acids long. This chain's CDR3 is CASSLAGSQETQYF. CDR3 in DNA: TGTGCCAGCAGCTTGGCGGGCAGCCAAGAGACCCAGTACTTC.

The V call is TRBV15, the J call TRBJ1-2; no clear D. Germline V CDR1 and CDR2: LNHNV, YYDKDF (reference sequence). V was trimmed by 5 bases and J by 7 bases, leaving 11 bases between them. The CDR3 is made up of 12 amino acids. Written as DNA, the CDR3 is TGTGCCACCAGCCAAGACGGGGTTGGCTACACCTTC. Protein sequence: CATSQDGVGYTF.

V usage is TRBV3-1 (or the pseudogene TRBV3-2) and J usage is TRBJ1-1; D unresolved. V lost 6 bases, J lost 5 bases, and 13 bases lay in between. The germline V gene encodes CDR1 LGHDT and CDR2 YNNKEL (reference sequence). The CDR3 totals 13 residues. CDR3 DNA sequence: TGTGCCAGCAGAAGAGCGAGAGGAACTGAAGCTTTCTTT. Encoded protein: CASRRARGTEAFF.

This clone has more than one count but fewer than ten. The rearrangement links TRBV5-6 to TRBJ1-5, with TRBD1 identical over 7 bases. The CDR3 has 16 amino acids. Germline CDR1 and CDR2: SGHDT and YYEEEE. The junction had 4 bases not matched to a gene; V was cut back by 1 base and J by 0 bases. The CDR3 protein is CASSLNRGISNQPQHF. The CDR3 DNA reads TGTGCCAGCAGCTTGAACAGGGGAATTAGCAATCAGCCCCAGCATTTT.

The chain couples TRBV5-1 to TRBJ2-1, with 13 bases aligning to TRBD2. CDR1 SGHRS and CDR2 YFSETQ come from the germline V gene. The junction had 3 bases not matched to a gene; V was cut back by 3 bases and J by 6 bases. This CDR3 spans 15 amino acids. Here the CDR3 reads CASSSLAGGINEQFF. The CDR3 region has the DNA TGCGCCAGCAGCTCACTAGCGGGAGGGATCAATGAGCAGTTCTTC.

V is TRBV6-5 and J is TRBJ2-2; no firm D call. Trimming cost V 10 bases and J 6 bases, with 9 bases left between them. This CDR3 region has 11 residues. From germline, CDR1 is MNHEY and CDR2 SVGAGI. Here the CDR3 reads CANQEAGELFF. The CDR3 DNA reads TGTGCCAACCAAGAGGCCGGGGAGCTGTTTTTT.

CDR3 protein: CASSQVGLAATHQQFF. The CDR3, as DNA: TGTGCCAGCAGCCAAGTCGGGCTAGCGGCCACACACCAGCAGTTCTTC. The chain carries TRBV3-1 (or the pseudogene TRBV3-2) and TRBJ2-1; 7 bases are shared with TRBD2. This CDR3 has 16 amino acids. Germline V gives CDR1 LGHDT, CDR2 YNNKEL (reference sequence). The V gene end was trimmed by 1 base and the J gene end by 11 bases; junction bases not matched to a gene: 14.

The chain is built from TRBV18 and TRBJ2-5; D gene unclear. CDR1 is KGHSH and CDR2 is LQKENI in the germline V gene. This CDR3 has 16 residues. Trimming left V 2 bases short and J 4 bases short, with 17 bases between. In DNA form, the CDR3 reads TGTGCCAGCTCACCATTGTCTATGGATTCGAGAGAGACCCAGTACTTC. Its protein product is CASSPLSMDSRETQYF.

V and J are TRBV5-1 and TRBJ2-1; tentatively, D is TRBD2 (5 bases). The V end lost 3 bases, the J end lost 8 bases, and 18 bases lay between the germline ends. The CDR3 covers 15 residues. Germline lookup yields CDR1 SGHRS and CDR2 YFSETQ. CDR3 sequence (DNA): TGCGCCAGCAGCTCTGGGGTTGCGGGTGGCTATGAGCAGTTCTTC. Amino acid sequence: CASSSGVAGGYEQFF.

The J gene is TRBJ2-5, the V gene TRBV21-1; no DNA check was done on the table's D call, TRBD1. TRBV21-1 is listed as a pseudogene. This CDR3 is built from 15 residues. DNA for the CDR3: TGTGCCAGCAGCATGGACAGGGGACTCCAAGAGACCCAGTACTTC. It specifies CASSMDRGLQETQYF.

The chain has TRBV4-2 and TRBJ2-2, with 9 bases fitting TRBD2. After removal of 3 bases from V and 6 bases from J, the junction contained 2 bases not matched to a gene. From germline, CDR1 is LGHNA and CDR2 YNFKEQ. CDR3 size: 14 residues. CDR3 sequence: CASSQREGSGELFF. The CDR3, as DNA: TGTGCCAGCAGCCAGCGGGAGGGCTCCGGGGAGCTGTTTTTT.

The V call is TRBV27, the J call TRBJ1-1; 8 bases agree with TRBD1. The CDR3 consists of 17 residues. Germline V gene lookup returns CDR1 MNHEY and CDR2 SMNVEV (reference sequence). Trimming cost V 0 bases and J 2 bases; bases outside gene matches: 8. The CDR3 DNA is TGTGCCAGCAGTTTATCGGCAGGGGGCAAGATAAACACTGAAGCTTTCTTT. Protein sequence: CASSLSAGGKINTEAFF.

A single count supports this clone. The J gene is TRBJ1-2, the V gene TRBV29-1; D ambiguous. The ends were cut back, 3 bases at V and 2 bases at J, with 4 bases in the middle. The CDR3 runs 11 residues. Germline V gene sequence: CDR1 SQVTM, CDR2 ANQGSEA. In nucleotides, the CDR3 is TGCAGCGTTGAGGTGAACTATGGCTACACCTTC. It specifies CSVEVNYGYTF. Full variable domain (missing parts from reference TRBV29-1 and TRBJ1-2): SAVISQKPSRDICQRGTSLTIQCQVDSQVTMMFWYRQQPGQSLTLIATANQGSEATYESGFVIDKFPISRPNLTFSTLTVSNMSPEDSSIYLCSVEVNYGYTFGSGTRLTVV.

The chain joins TRBV5-1 to TRBJ1-1; 10 bases are shared with TRBD1. The CDR3 length is 15 residues. Trimming at V came to 2 bases and at J to 2 bases, leaving 3 bases not matched to a gene. Per germline, CDR1 SGHRS and CDR2 YFSETQ. The CDR3 protein is CASSFRTGGNTEAFF. The CDR3 coding sequence is TGCGCCAGCAGCTTTAGGACAGGGGGTAACACTGAAGCTTTCTTT.

The genes are TRBV19 and TRBJ1-3, with D tentatively TRBD1 (6 bases). Trimming cost V 9 bases and J 4 bases, with 13 bases left between them. The CDR3 has 13 amino acids. The germline V gene has CDR1 LNHDA and CDR2 SQIVND (reference sequence). CDR3 in DNA: TGTGCCAGCGGACAGTTCGCGGGAAACACCATATATTTT. Amino acid sequence: CASGQFAGNTIYF.

In DNA, the CDR3 is TGTGCCACCAGCAGAGTTACTAGCGGGAGAGGCAATGAGCAGTTCTTC. As protein: CATSRVTSGRGNEQFF. The chain couples TRBV15 to TRBJ2-1, with 11 nucleotides matching TRBD2. Germline V gene sequence: CDR1 LNHNV, CDR2 YYDKDF (reference sequence). The CDR3 totals 16 residues. The V segment lost 1 base and the J segment 6 bases; nucleotides outside the gene matches: 5. Complete variable domain (other parts from reference TRBV15 and TRBJ2-1): DAMVIQNPRYQVTQFGKPVTLSCSQTLNHNVMYWYQQKSSQAPKLLFHYYDKDFNNEADTPDNFQSRRPNTSFCFLDIRSPGLGDTAMYLCATSRVTSGRGNEQFFGPGTRLTVL.

The chain is built from TRBV2 and TRBJ1-5, with 7 positions matching TRBD1. J lost 3 bases, V lost 5 bases, and 4 bases had no gene match. The CDR3 spans 14 residues. Germline V lookup: CDR1 SNHLY, CDR2 FYNNEI. The CDR3 is CASSWGQSNQPQHF. CDR3 sequence (DNA): TGTGCCAGCAGTTGGGGACAGTCCAATCAGCCCCAGCATTTT.

The table lists this clone with a few counts. This sequence joins TRBV4-1 and TRBJ2-3, with D possibly matching TRBD2 (7 bases). V lost 0 bases to trimming and J lost 0 bases, with 10 bases between them. The CDR3 consists of 16 residues. Germline CDR1 is MGHRA and CDR2 is YSYEKL. The CDR3 here is CASSQDGGGSTDTQYF. The CDR3 nucleotides read TGCGCCAGCAGCCAAGATGGGGGGGGCAGCACAGATACGCAGTATTTT.